Presented here are 20 T cell receptor beta chains from one specimen sequenced in a study of cytomegalovirus exposure and HLA in healthy donors. PCR involved 60 Vbeta and 13 Jbeta primers. Here immunoSEQ multiplex PCR was the method, and the copy in TCRdb shows in-frame clones only, minus some. Among 95,000 to 120,000 clones listed, around 70% were seen once. The material sequenced was PBMCs. These receptors originate from a woman in her thirties or forties in good health and CMV-seropositive.

V usage is TRBV19 and J usage is TRBJ2-7; TRBD1 aligns across 9 bases. V lost 5 bases, J lost 1 base, and 3 bases stayed unmatched. The CDR3 covers 14 residues. In germline, CDR1 is LNHDA, CDR2 SQIVND (reference sequence). The CDR3 DNA follows: TGTGCCAGTAGTGCGGACAGGGGATCCTACGAGCAGTACTTC. Translated, it gives CASSADRGSYEQYF. Using reference TRBV19 and TRBJ2-7 for the parts outside the CDR3, the full variable domain is DGGITQSPKYLFRKEGQNVTLSCEQNLNHDAMYWYRQDPGQGLRLIYYSQIVNDFQKGDIAEGYSVSREKKESFPLTVTSAQKNPTAFYLCASSADRGSYEQYFGPGTRLTVT.

CDR3 nucleotides: TGTGCCAGCGAAACAATACTCCAAGATGGGGCTGATCAGCCCCAGCATTTT. Translated: CASETILQDGADQPQHF. V and J are TRBV6-9 and TRBJ1-5; TRBD1 is a possible D gene (5 bases). CDR3 length: 17 residues. V lost 8 bases and J 5 bases, leaving 25 bases between the germline ends. CDR1 is MNHGY, CDR2 SVAAGI, per germline.

This clone came up a few times. The rearrangement uses TRBV7-6 and TRBJ2-7, with 8 bases that match TRBD2. Germline V gene sequence: CDR1 SGHVS, CDR2 FNYEAQ. The length of the CDR3 is 12 residues. Germline trimming cut 3 bases from V and 8 bases from J; bases unmatched to any gene: 3. CDR3 nucleotides: TGTGCCAGCAGCTTGACTAGCGAGAAGCAGTACTTC. Its translation: CASSLTSEKQYF.

Only one count was recorded for this clone. The V gene is TRBV29-1, the J gene TRBJ2-2; 7 positions match TRBD1. Per the germline V gene, CDR1 is SQVTM and CDR2 is ANQGSEA. J was trimmed by 5 bases and V by 5 bases; bases with no gene match: 2. CDR3 length: 12 amino acids. The CDR3 DNA sequence: TGCAGCGTTCGGACAGGAACCGGGGAGCTGTTTTTT. The encoded protein is CSVRTGTGELFF.

CDR3 in DNA: TGTGCCAGTAGTATGTCAGAAAACTATGGCTACACCTTC. Amino acids: CASSMSENYGYTF. The chain links TRBV19 to TRBJ1-2; D call uncertain. The V end was cut by 3 bases, the J end by 2 bases, with 7 bases between. Germline assignment: CDR1 LNHDA and CDR2 SQIVND (reference sequence). The CDR3 totals 13 residues. Using reference TRBV19 and TRBJ1-2 for the parts outside the CDR3, the full variable domain is DGGITQSPKYLFRKEGQNVTLSCEQNLNHDAMYWYRQDPGQGLRLIYYSQIVNDFQKGDIAEGYSVSREKKESFPLTVTSAQKNPTAFYLCASSMSENYGYTFGSGTRLTVV.

The chain is built from TRBV2 and TRBJ2-7, with D possibly being TRBD1 (5 bases). The germline CDR1 and CDR2 sequences are SNHLY and FYNNEI. The CDR3 totals 16 residues. V lost 7 bases, J lost 4 bases, and 23 bases lay in between. The CDR3 here is CASTIGNRQPDYEQYF. The CDR3 DNA is TGTGCCAGCACTATTGGGAATCGACAGCCGGATTACGAGCAGTACTTC. Based on the CDR3 plus reference TRBV2 and TRBJ2-7, the full variable domain is EPEVTQTPSHQVTQMGQEVILRCVPISNHLYFYWYRQILGQKVEFLVSFYNNEISEKSEIFDDQFSVERPDGSNFTLKIRSTKLEDSAMYFCASTIGNRQPDYEQYFGPGTRLTVT.

This clone was observed a few times. The chain combines TRBV4-1 with TRBJ2-3, with TRBD1 matching over 7 bases. The CDR3 runs 15 residues. The ends lost 2 bases at V and 6 bases at J; junction bases unmatched: 8. Germline values: CDR1 MGHRA, CDR2 YSYEKL. The CDR3 bases are TGCGCCAGCAGCCAATCTGACAGGGCTGGGGATACGCAGTATTTT. Amino acids: CASSQSDRAGDTQYF.

This clone was found a few times. The J gene is TRBJ1-3, the V gene TRBV7-9, with D tentatively TRBD1 (5 bases). This CDR3 contains 15 residues. Between the trimmed V and J ends, which lost 4 bases and 4 bases, there was a span of 14 bases. Per germline, CDR1 SEHNR and CDR2 FQNEAQ (reference sequence). As DNA, the CDR3 is TGTGCCAGCAGCTCCCAGGGCGTTATAGGAAACACCATATATTTT. This codes for CASSSQGVIGNTIYF.

The V gene is TRBV6-6, the J gene TRBJ1-2, with TRBD1 matching over 7 bases. Trimming at V came to 7 bases and at J to 4 bases, leaving 9 bases not matched to a gene. The germline V gene encodes CDR1 MNHNY and CDR2 SVGAGI (reference sequence). The CDR3 runs 14 residues. As DNA, the CDR3 is TGTGCCAGCAACGTCCGGACAGGCCTCTATGGCTACACCTTC. Its protein is CASNVRTGLYGYTF.

This clone was picked up a small number of times. Sequence at one end of the junction differs from germline and may be a read error. V gene TRBV4-1 combines with J gene TRBJ2-2; 10 bases line up with TRBD2. Germline CDR1 is MGHRA and CDR2 is YSYEKL. The CDR3 runs to 19 residues. CDR3 DNA: TGCGCCAGCAACCAAGGACGGACTAGCGGCCTCCTGAACACCGGGGAGCTGTTTTTT. Amino acid sequence: CASNQGRTSGLLNTGELFF.

This chain uses TRBV5-1 with TRBJ2-7, with TRBD1 matching 9 bases. CDR1 and CDR2 (germline): SGHRS, YFSETQ. J lost 2 bases, V lost 4 bases, and 7 bases had no gene match. The CDR3 has 15 amino acids. The CDR3 coding sequence is TGCGCCAGCAGCCCGGGGACAGGGCGGCCCTACGAGCAGTACTTC. Translating gives CASSPGTGRPYEQYF.

The sample holds a few counts of this clone. The genes are TRBV28 and TRBJ2-6; D call uncertain. V lost 6 bases, J lost 0 bases, and 21 bases lay in between. CDR3 size: 19 residues. The germline V gene has CDR1 MDHEN and CDR2 SYDVKM. The CDR3 coding sequence is TGTGCCAGCAGAGCCCATGCCCCTCTTATTTCCTCTGGGGCCAACGTCCTGACTTTC. The encoded protein is CASRAHAPLISSGANVLTF.

V gene TRBV7-8 combines with J gene TRBJ2-7, with D possibly TRBD1 on 5 matching bases. This CDR3 region has 15 residues. Trimming removed 2 bases at V and 4 bases at J, with 15 bases between. The germline CDR1 and CDR2 sequences are SGHVS and FQNEAQ. The CDR3 sequence: CASSLRAQPGYEQYF. CDR3 bases: TGTGCCAGCAGCTTACGCGCACAACCAGGGTACGAGCAGTACTTC. Together with reference TRBV7-8 and TRBJ2-7, the CDR3 gives the full variable domain: GAGVSQSPRYKVAKRGQDVALRCDPISGHVSLFWYQQALGQGPEFLTYFQNEAQLDKSGLPSDRFFAERPEGSVSTLKIQRTQQEDSAVYLCASSLRAQPGYEQYFGPGTRLTVT.

J is TRBJ2-1 and V is TRBV19; a weak D match, TRBD2 (6 bases). The V and J ends lost 10 bases and 4 bases respectively, with 17 bases between them. In germline, CDR1 is LNHDA, CDR2 SQIVND (reference sequence). The CDR3 totals 14 residues. CDR3 nucleotides: TGTGCCATTTCTCCGGGAGAGCGGTACAATGAGCAGTTCTTC. It encodes CAISPGERYNEQFF.

The genes are TRBV15 and TRBJ2-1, with a tentative D call TRBD2 (5 bases). The CDR3 extends over 11 amino acids. The V end lost 5 bases, the J end lost 9 bases, and 8 bases lay between the germline ends. Germline lookup yields CDR1 LNHNV and CDR2 YYDKDF (reference sequence). CDR3 coding DNA: TGTGCCACCAGCGGGAGCGGTGAGCAGTTCTTC. This translates into CATSGSGEQFF.

The chain has TRBV4-1 and TRBJ2-2; D ambiguous. Trimming stripped 5 bases from V and 2 bases from J, with 12 bases between. Germline lookup yields CDR1 MGHRA and CDR2 YSYEKL. The length of the CDR3 is 15 residues. DNA of the CDR3: TGCGCCAGCAGCATAGCCCCTATAAACACCGGGGAGCTGTTTTTT. Translating gives CASSIAPINTGELFF.

This clone is a singleton in its sample. The J gene is TRBJ2-4, the V gene TRBV7-3; D ambiguous. Trimming removed 5 bases from V and 4 bases from J, with 9 bases in between. Germline assignment: CDR1 SGHTA and CDR2 FQGTGA. This CDR3 has 13 amino acids. The CDR3 spells CASSLDPKNIQYF. CDR3 DNA sequence: TGTGCCAGCAGCCTAGATCCGAAAAACATTCAGTACTTC.

The rearrangement joins TRBV7-2 to TRBJ2-1, with D possibly matching TRBD1 (6 bases). From germline, CDR1 is SGHTA and CDR2 FQGNSA. The CDR3 covers 16 residues. With 0 bases removed from V and 2 bases from J, the gap between germline ends came to 11 bases. This chain's CDR3 is CASSLAGAVPYNEQFF. The CDR3 DNA reads as TGTGCCAGCAGCTTAGCGGGGGCAGTCCCCTACAATGAGCAGTTCTTC.

This clone was recorded a few times. The J gene is TRBJ2-2, the V gene TRBV6-1; D perhaps matches TRBD1 (6 bases). V was trimmed by 2 bases and J by 4 bases, leaving 11 bases between them. CDR1 is MNHNS, CDR2 SASEGT, per germline. The CDR3 covers 15 residues. The CDR3 region is CASSEFWGPTGELFF. The CDR3 region has the DNA TGTGCCAGCAGTGAATTTTGGGGGCCCACCGGGGAGCTGTTTTTT.

J is TRBJ1-1 and V is TRBV7-2; 8 positions match TRBD1. The CDR3 runs 13 residues. Germline-derived CDR1 and CDR2 are SGHTA and FQGNSA. J gave up 3 bases and V 6 bases, and 3 bases lay outside the gene matches. Here the CDR3 DNA reads TGTGCCAGCAGTTCGGACAGGGACACTGAAGCTTTCTTT. Amino acids: CASSSDRDTEAFF. The full variable domain, completed using reference TRBV7-2 and TRBJ1-1, is GAGVSQSPSNKVTEKGKDVELRCDPISGHTALYWYRQSLGQGLEFLIYFQGNSAPDKSGLPSDRFSAERTGGSVSTLTIQRTQQEDSAVYLCASSSDRDTEAFFGQGTRLTVV.